This TCR beta chain was captured in a study of T cell changes during pregnancy in multiple sclerosis. Libraries were prepared by immunoSEQ multiplex PCR; TCRdb keeps only in-frame clonotypes and omits some of them. The table shows roughly 75,000 clones, with about 92% occurring only once. Trimming took off 2 bases at V and 5 bases at J, with 12 bases between the two ends. Looked up from germline, CDR1 is SGHAT and CDR2 is FQDESV (reference sequence). The length of the CDR3 is 14 residues. J is TRBJ1-1 and V is TRBV11-1; D possibly corresponds to TRBD1 (6 bases). The material sequenced was peripheral blood, taken after pregnancy. This sequence originates from a female donor in good health, enrolled as a control in a pregnancy study. The CDR3 region is CASSLQGKGTEAFF. In DNA, the CDR3 is TGTGCCAGCAGCTTACAGGGGAAGGGAACTGAAGCTTTCTTT.